This TCR beta chain is drawn from a study of cytomegalovirus exposure and HLA in healthy donors (dated by TCRdb to 2016 to 2017). In terms of the full investigation: According to an earlier analysis of several hundred of the donors, 150 million to 200 million T cells yielded approximately 120 million unique TCR beta sequences and about 300 Gb of sequence data. The T cell repertoires of under 700 subjects were profiled by immunosequencing and related to cytomegalovirus serostatus. Donor age, sex, ethnicity and CMV serostatus were collected together with the repertoire data. Rather than drawing on any new phenotypic data, the later analysis identified candidate immune exposures from TCR beta sequences and the way those sequences occurred across donors. Among almost 400 genotyped donors of the cohort, an average of 235,054 unique TCR beta nucleotide sequences were sequenced per donor, roughly 20% of them non-productive. Of the approximately 400 genotyped donors, approximately 82% fell in the genetic ancestry cluster associated with self-reported Caucasian donors. A later genetic analysis took genome-wide SNP genotypes for about 65% of the 666 donors and used that subset as a discovery cohort. Along with the roughly 710-subject first cohort, a separate validation cohort of over a hundred different subjects was used. In an earlier analysis of roughly 600 of the donors, high-throughput TCR beta sequencing was used to judge whether each TCR beta V gene segment behaved as functional or pseudogenic. Both class I and class II loci were covered by HLA typing, at four-digit resolution. The aim of the study was to test whether cataloging public T cell receptors could identify signatures of past pathogen exposure. The number of donors typed differed by locus, with about 620-630 for A, B, C, DRB1 and DQB1, around 500 for DQA1, 600 to 610 for DPA1, and some 470 for DPB1. An early release that covered approximately 600 HLA-typed donors contained approximately 320 gigabases of sequencing data and 85 million to 100 million unique TCR sequences. To study patterns of TCR occurrence, a later analysis re-analyzed previously published TCR beta repertoires from just over 650 donors and added high-resolution HLA genotyping. All discovery cohort repertoires had been generated on a single sequencing platform. To predict cytomegalovirus infection status, the study combined high-throughput TCR immunosequencing, statistical association of individual TCRs with disease status, and machine learning. Roughly 5 DR-DQ haplotypes were treated as single units for association and clustering because of strong linkage in the cohort.

This clone was observed a handful of times. Its antigen is not yet known. Within one base of it there is no much larger clone, and no base qualities were kept. Receptor libraries were prepared by the immunoSEQ multiplex PCR assay. A mixture of 60 forward primers for TCR Vbeta segments and 13 reverse primers for TCR Jbeta segments was used in the multiplex PCR. A multiplex PCR assay on genomic DNA amplified the CDR3 region of rearranged TCR beta genes. On the Illumina HiSeq System, the amplified TCR beta libraries were sequenced as 87-base-pair reads. Per the source publication's procedure: A later analysis tallied approximately 87 million unique TCR beta chains across the 650 to 750 repertoires, and about 12 million of those chains were shared by two or more donors. Raw reads were error-corrected and collapsed into unique sequences by a nearest-neighbor algorithm in which closely related sequences were merged to remove PCR and sequencing errors. CDR3 sequences were aligned to IMGT reference sequences to assign V, D and J gene segments. Each retained sequence needed at least a six-nucleotide match to both a V gene segment and a J gene segment. A rearrangement was called productive if the CDR3 had no stop codons and remained in frame with V and J, and every other rearrangement was called non-productive. CDR3 was defined according to IMGT convention as the region running from the second conserved V-encoded cysteine to the conserved J-encoded phenylalanine. Sequences without an unambiguous match to a single V gene segment were excluded from the earlier analysis of about 600 of the donors. An earlier analysis of several hundred of the donors called V segments functional above 56.7% productive rearrangements and segregating when the between-donor standard deviation exceeded 5%. A statistical classification framework was built for diagnosing cytomegalovirus status from the catalog of TCR beta chain sequences. A later analysis assigned V and J genes by comparing TCR nucleotide sequences with IMGT/GENE-DB human TR gene sequences. In a later analysis, CDR3 sequences and most-parsimonious VDJ recombination scenarios were assigned using the TCRdist pipeline. A later analysis defined each TCR beta chain by its CDR3 amino acid sequence plus V-gene family, and excluded reads lacking a unique V-gene family. In a later analysis, several hundred highly shared, low-generation-probability nucleotide sequences were removed to address suspected cross-contamination and a sequencing artifact. A later analysis calculated a clonal expansion index for each public chain from normalized within-repertoire ranks of inferred template counts. Generation probabilities in a later analysis came from a VDJ recombination model fitted to out-of-frame rearrangements, and those results were checked against IGoR. Hypergeometric tests were used in a later analysis to score TCR-TCR, TCR-HLA and TCR-CMV co-occurrence, with a repertoire-size bias correction applied to the TCR pairs. To estimate false discovery rates, a later analysis permuted the HLA or CMV assignments 20 times. In a later analysis, co-occurring TCRs were grouped using DBSCAN, with TCRdist sequence similarity added in when clustering inside HLA-allele-positive subsets. Co-occurrence clustering excluded repertoires with fewer than 30,000 or more than 120,000 public chains, plus five with anomalous nucleotide sharing. What TCRdb holds here is the immuneACCESS table cut down to in-frame rearrangements. Part of the clones is not present; checked against another copy, under half of the missing clones reflect an unresolved V gene, and the others are unexplained. V, J and clone size were drawn from that table, and D and trimming were deduced from the DNA. In all, the sample holds approximately 170,000 clones, and around 68% of those were seen once. The top ten clonotypes cover 2.8% of the sample.

The cohort comprised 710 or so healthy bone marrow donors. All cohort members were sampled while nominally healthy, although unrecorded immune exposures were likely present. The donor tested CMV seropositive, placing the donor among the 250 to 350 seropositive members of the cohort. A peripheral blood sample was collected from each donor, and TCR beta sequencing was performed on peripheral blood mononuclear cells. Genomic DNA extraction from the blood cell samples was performed with the Qiagen DNeasy Blood Extraction Kit. Study-level results and caveats: Because some donors lacked HLA typing at each locus, the association tests relied only on the typed subset. The only immune exposure information available for the cohort was CMV serostatus. Some IMGT-functional V segments, including TRBV6-2 and TRBV6-3, could not be told apart with the 87-base-pair reads, so those segments were excluded. A group of highly shared sequence variants was considered likely to be a technical artifact of the sequencing pipeline. V-gene and J-gene trimming of TCR beta chains was associated with a missense DCLRE1C variant in a later genetic analysis, and the association was replicated in an independent cohort. A later genetic analysis reported fewer N-insertions in productive TCRs among donors in an Asian-associated ancestry cluster than the roughly 700-donor mean. A further reported finding was that TCR beta sequences accurately predicted the HLA-A and HLA-B alleles for most subjects in the first cohort. Over 15 rarely observed V segments, including chromosome 9 orphons, were excluded from the earlier analysis of almost 600 of the donors because counts were too low. The classifier was reported to diagnose cytomegalovirus status with high specificity and sensitivity in both the original cohort and the validation cohort. An earlier analysis of around 600 of the donors showed that most TCR beta V segments appeared in productive rearrangements either about 87% or about 30% of the time, which broadly matched IMGT annotations. At a false discovery rate of 0.05, a later analysis linked approximately 18,000 TCR beta sequences to specific HLA alleles. The study gave a list of about 160 TCR beta chains associated with cytomegalovirus. Correlated functional status among segregating V segments might be attributable to linkage disequilibrium, but an unknown experimental factor could not be ruled out. Compared with equally common non-associated chains, HLA-associated TCR beta chains in a later analysis were more clonally expanded and had lower generation probabilities. When HLA alleles, especially DR and DQ, strongly co-occurred, TCR associations were difficult to assign to individual alleles. Several of the top co-occurrence clusters appeared to be linked to parvovirus B19, influenza, CMV and Epstein-Barr virus, according to a later analysis. According to the authors, the approach could potentially be generalized to other disease states and immunological phenotypes. While some public TCRs were present in many individuals, most TCR sequences turned up only very rarely across donors. The presence/absence analyses assumed that sequencing depth was roughly uniform across donors, and that assumption may not be true. In a later analysis, TCR association rates were found to vary across HLA loci, with the most associated TCRs seen for DRB1 alleles and the fewest for HLA-C alleles. Only TCR beta chains were sequenced in this cohort, and the absence of alpha or paired-chain data limited detectable features. In vitro tests confirmed that a few of the cytomegalovirus-associated TCR beta chains recognize cytomegalovirus antigens. A later analysis found that most CMV-associated TCR beta chains appeared HLA-restricted, with HLA associations seemingly driven largely by CMV exposure.

At the junction V is shortened by 2 bases and J by 0 bases, with 7 bases in between. Counted from cysteine to phenylalanine, this CDR3 has 14 amino acids. Only the CDR3 portion is preserved as DNA: 42 bases, with reading frame beginning at the first base. Reading the germline V gene (reference sequence) gives CDR1 MNHEY and CDR2 SMNVEV. Here the chain combines TRBV27 and TRBJ1-1; the D gene lacks a confident call. This TCR was recovered from a woman between 40 and 50 years old in good health and CMV-seropositive. The sample was PBMCs. The CDR3 in this case is CASSLQEMNTEAFF. The DNA sequence is TGTGCCAGCAGTTTACAGGAAATGAACACTGAAGCTTTCTTT.